This T cell receptor beta chain came from a study of blood T cell repertoires in COVID-19. Study-level background: Collection of acute and convalescent COVID-19 samples took place in the United States, Italy and Spain.

TCRdb's copy holds only in-frame clones and misses some; the assay was immunoSEQ multiplex PCR. The sample carries about 160,000 clones, 80% to 90% recorded once. This CDR3 has 13 amino acids. Per germline, CDR1 SGHTS and CDR2 YDEGEE. V was shortened by 0 bases and J by 10 bases, with 11 bases between the two germline ends. Seattle patients were enrolled while actively infected and followed longitudinally. This clone was recorded only once. The sequenced sample consisted of peripheral blood. This sequence originates from a man between 18 and 29 years old with COVID-19, enrolled during active disease. The chain is built from TRBV5-8 and TRBJ1-5, with a weak D call TRBD1 (5 bases). In DNA form, the CDR3 reads TGTGCCAGCAGCTTGGTCCCAGGGCTACCCCAGCATTTT. Its protein product is CASSLVPGLPQHF.